Each of the 7 T cell receptor beta chains below was sequenced from the same sample in a study of T cells in Graves' hyperthyroidism and ophthalmopathy. What was amplified from RNA transcripts were TCR beta CDR3 regions. A first-round RT-PCR of the TCR CDR3 used the HTBI primer set. TCRdb reprocessed the multiplex PCR reads with MiXCR, giving one entry per CDR3 protein. The sample includes about 500,000 distinct CDR3 sequences, 17% seen only once; the top ten take approximately 15%. Sequenced input: blood. Receptors were obtained from a woman between 18 and 30 years old with Graves' ophthalmopathy.

This clonotype was recorded at least ten times. V usage is TRBV18 and J usage is TRBJ2-1; 11 nucleotides line up with TRBD2. The CDR3 has 15 residues. Germline CDR1 reads KGHSH; CDR2 reads LQKENI. The V and J ends lost 8 bases and 5 bases, in that order; junction bases with no gene match: 8. CDR3: CASRLAGLENNEQFF. The CDR3 nucleotides are TGTGCCAGCCGACTAGCGGGACTGGAAAACAATGAGCAGTTCTTC.

This clonotype was detected ten times or more. This rearrangement joins TRBV3-1 to TRBJ1-5; D might be TRBD1 (6 bases). The CDR3 is 15 residues long. Trimming removed 0 bases from V and 3 bases from J, with 9 bases in between. The germline CDR1 and CDR2 sequences are LGHDT and YNNKEL (reference sequence). The CDR3, as DNA: TGTGCCAGCAGCCAAGATGGGGACACCAATCAGCCCCAGCATTTT. Translation gives CASSQDGDTNQPQHF. The full variable domain, in which reference TRBV3-1 and TRBJ1-5 provide the parts outside the CDR3, is DTAVSQTPKYLVTQMGNDKSIKCEQNLGHDTMYWYKQDSKKFLKIMFSYNNKELIINETVPNRFSPKSPDKAHLNLHINSLELGDSAVYFCASSQDGDTNQPQHFGDGTRLSIL.

Points on this clonotype: At one boundary the junction diverges from the germline segment, which might be a read error. The chain has TRBV29-1 and TRBJ2-7; TRBD2 matches 11 bases. The CDR3 spans 12 residues. Germline values: CDR1 SQVTM, CDR2 ANQGSEA. The CDR3: CSVEGTSGEQYF. CDR3 sequence (DNA): TGCAGCGTGGAAGGGACTAGCGGCGAGCAGTACTTC.

This clonotype was observed a few times. The chain has TRBV3-1 and TRBJ2-1; perhaps TRBD1 as D (5 bases). The V and J ends lost 2 bases and 7 bases respectively, with 9 bases between them. This CDR3 is built from 13 residues. Per germline, CDR1 LGHDT and CDR2 YNNKEL (reference sequence). CDR3 in amino acids: CASSQFQGNEQFF. CDR3 bases: TGTGCCAGCAGCCAATTCCAGGGTAATGAGCAGTTCTTC.

This chain connects TRBV29-1 to TRBJ1-2; D unclear. The germline V gene has CDR1 SQVTM and CDR2 ANQGSEA. Trimming shortened V by 6 bases and J by 10 bases, and 18 bases separated the two germline ends. CDR3 length: 12 residues. The DNA of the CDR3 is TGCAGCGTGCTCCGGACGGCCCTGGACTACACCTTC. It yields the protein CSVLRTALDYTF.

The rearrangement uses TRBV6-4 and TRBJ1-2, with 7 nucleotides matching TRBD1. The germline V gene has CDR1 MRHNA and CDR2 SNTAGT. J gave up 3 bases and V 7 bases, and 8 bases lay outside the gene matches. The CDR3 sequence is 14 residues long. In DNA form, the CDR3 reads TGTGCCAGCACTCGACAGGGAAAGGACTATGGCTACACCTTC. It is translated as CASTRQGKDYGYTF.

This clonotype was counted ten times or more. This chain uses TRBV18 with TRBJ2-2; D is perhaps TRBD1 (6 bases). Deletions cut 5 bases from V and 5 bases from J, with 18 bases between. Germline V gives CDR1 KGHSH, CDR2 LQKENI. This CDR3 spans 16 amino acids. CDR3 sequence: CASSATTGRRTGELFF. CDR3 nucleotide sequence: TGTGCCAGCTCAGCTACGACAGGAAGAAGAACCGGGGAGCTGTTTTTT.